These 21 T cell receptor beta chains were sequenced from one sample in a study of blood T cell repertoires in COVID-19. TCRdb's table, derived via immunoSEQ multiplex PCR, lists solely in-frame clones and lacks some. The sample includes fewer than 250,000 clones, approximately 90% of them seen just once. The specimen sequenced was peripheral blood. Source of these receptors: a woman between 35 and 50 years old who had recovered from COVID-19.

The chain uses TRBV18 and TRBJ2-4, with 7 positions matching TRBD1. The length of the CDR3 is 13 residues. The germline V gene encodes CDR1 KGHSH and CDR2 LQKENI. J lost 5 bases, V lost 4 bases, and 2 bases had no gene match. In DNA, the CDR3 is TGTGCCAGCTCACGAGGGACAGAAAACATTCAGTACTTC. Its protein is CASSRGTENIQYF.

The chain employs TRBV9 and TRBJ2-7; D might be TRBD2 (5 bases). Germline assignment: CDR1 SGDLS and CDR2 YYNGEE. The ends were cut back, 5 bases at V and 5 bases at J, with 14 bases in the middle. This CDR3 spans 13 amino acids. The CDR3 is CASSDGEKDEQYF. CDR3 DNA sequence: TGTGCCAGCAGTGACGGGGAAAAGGACGAGCAGTACTTC.

The chain recombines TRBV7-9 with TRBJ1-4, with 8 bases aligning to TRBD1. Trimming took 5 bases from V and 5 from J; bases not matched to a gene: 4. Per the germline V gene, CDR1 is SEHNR and CDR2 is FQNEAQ (reference sequence). The CDR3 is made up of 14 amino acids. CDR3 residues: CASSPGTGNEKLFF. CDR3 in DNA: TGTGCCAGCAGCCCTGGGACAGGCAATGAAAAACTGTTTTTT.

This clone has a single count. V and J are TRBV11-2 and TRBJ2-1; D gene unclear. V was trimmed by 1 base and J by 7 bases, leaving 11 bases between them. CDR1 SGHAT and CDR2 FQNNGV come from the germline V gene. This CDR3 contains 14 residues. CDR3 region: CASSLVGSRNEQFF. The CDR3 DNA sequence: TGTGCCAGCAGCTTAGTTGGCTCGAGGAATGAGCAGTTCTTC.

The chain is built from TRBV2 and TRBJ2-2; no clear D gene. Trimming removed 0 bases from V and 1 base from J, with 18 bases in between. This CDR3 is 19 amino acids long. CDR1 is SNHLY, CDR2 FYNNEI, per germline. CDR3 DNA: TGTGCCAGCAGTGAAGCGCTTGGGTCCGCAGGTCGGAACACCGGGGAGCTGTTTTTT. Its translation is CASSEALGSAGRNTGELFF.

For the CDR3, the DNA is TGTGCCTGGAATGGCTTAGCGGGAGGGACAGATACGCAGTATTTT. Protein sequence: CAWNGLAGGTDTQYF. The chain couples TRBV30 to TRBJ2-3; TRBD2 agrees at 11 bases. The CDR3 has 15 residues. From germline, CDR1 is GTSNPN and CDR2 SVGIG (reference sequence). V gave up 4 bases and J gave up 3 bases; unmatched junction bases: 6.

This clone has a single count. V usage is TRBV9 and J usage is TRBJ1-3; D ambiguous. Germline values: CDR1 SGDLS, CDR2 YYNGEE. There are 14 residues in the CDR3. V was cut by 0 bases and J by 4 bases, with 8 bases left in between. In nucleotides, the CDR3 is TGTGCCAGCAGCGTAGCGGAGATCGGAAACACCATATATTTT. It specifies CASSVAEIGNTIYF.

The genes are TRBV6-4 and TRBJ2-3; the D gene is possibly TRBD2 (6 bases). CDR1 and CDR2 from the germline V gene are MRHNA and SNTAGT. The germline V and J ends were trimmed by 0 bases and 2 bases, with 9 bases remaining between them. The CDR3 has 15 residues. The CDR3 DNA follows: TGTGCCAGCAGTGACTCGGGACTTTACACAGATACGCAGTATTTT. It is translated as CASSDSGLYTDTQYF.

V gene TRBV6-4 combines with J gene TRBJ2-5; D ambiguous. CDR3 size: 13 residues. CDR1 is MRHNA and CDR2 is SNTAGT in the germline V gene. Trimming left V 4 bases short and J 5 bases short, with 11 bases between. CDR3 DNA sequence: TGTGCCAGCAGTGCCTTTGAGAGGGAGACCCAGTACTTC. Protein sequence: CASSAFERETQYF.

J is TRBJ1-4 and V is TRBV4-1; D gene uncertain. CDR1 is MGHRA and CDR2 is YSYEKL in the germline V gene. With 4 bases removed from V and 8 bases from J, the gap between germline ends came to 17 bases. The CDR3 runs 15 residues. The CDR3, as DNA: TGCGCCAGCAGCCCACACGAGCGGATGGAAGAAAAACTGTTTTTT. Its protein product is CASSPHERMEEKLFF.

The sample holds many counts of this clone. CDR3 DNA: TGTGCCAGCAGCCCAGGGCGCGACACCGGGGAGCTGTTTTTT. It codes for CASSPGRDTGELFF. The rearrangement links TRBV14 to TRBJ2-2; tentatively, D is TRBD1 (5 bases). This CDR3 has 14 amino acids. Trimming removed 4 bases from V and 3 bases from J, with 9 bases in between. The V gene's germline CDR1 is SGHDN and CDR2 FVKESK.

The V gene is TRBV7-9, the J gene TRBJ2-1, with 9 bases aligning to TRBD1. This CDR3 spans 13 amino acids. After removal of 6 bases from V and 6 bases from J, the junction contained 3 bases not matched to a gene. Per the germline V gene, CDR1 is SEHNR and CDR2 is FQNEAQ (reference sequence). In nucleotides, the CDR3 is TGTGCCAGCAGACAGGGGGCCGGCAATGAGCAGTTCTTC. It specifies CASRQGAGNEQFF.

The chain employs TRBV7-2 and TRBJ1-2, with TRBD1 matching 10 bases. The trim removed 8 bases at V and 2 bases at J, leaving 5 bases unmatched. The germline V gene encodes CDR1 SGHTA and CDR2 FQGNSA. This CDR3 spans 14 amino acids. CDR3 loop: CASAPGQGNYGYTF. As DNA, the CDR3 is TGTGCCAGCGCGCCGGGACAGGGGAACTATGGCTACACCTTC.

The chain has TRBV12-3 or TRBV12-4 and TRBJ1-2; TRBD1 agrees at 8 bases. The CDR3 runs 13 residues. J gave up 8 bases and V 3 bases, and 5 bases lay outside the gene matches. The CDR3 is CASSFSGGEGYTF. In nucleotides, the CDR3 is TGTGCCAGCAGTTTTTCAGGGGGCGAAGGCTACACCTTC.

The rearrangement joins TRBV30 to TRBJ2-3; 8 positions match TRBD1. Unmatched junction bases numbered 12, after V lost 2 bases and J lost 5 bases. The CDR3 has 16 amino acids. From germline, CDR1 is GTSNPN and CDR2 SVGIG (reference sequence). In DNA, the CDR3 is TGTGCCTGGAGTACTAGGACAGGGCAACTAGGAGATACGCAGTATTTT. Translation: CAWSTRTGQLGDTQYF.

The CDR3 DNA reads as TGTGCCAGCAGTTTCTTGCCAAGGACTAGCGGCCCCAACGAGCAGTACTTC. This encodes CASSFLPRTSGPNEQYF. V and J are TRBV6-2 or TRBV6-3 and TRBJ2-7; the match to TRBD2 covers 10 bases. Unmatched junction bases numbered 14, after V lost 4 bases and J lost 5 bases. Germline-derived CDR1 and CDR2 are MNHEY and SVGEGT. CDR3 length: 17 amino acids.

V gene TRBV12-3 or TRBV12-4 combines with J gene TRBJ2-1; D uncertain. Trimming took 6 bases from V and 5 from J, leaving 11 bases between them. CDR3 length: 13 amino acids. CDR3 region: CASSIDSNNEQFF. CDR3 coding DNA: TGTGCCAGCAGCATCGACTCAAACAATGAGCAGTTCTTC.

The rearrangement joins TRBV19 to TRBJ1-3; D gene ambiguous. V was shortened by 6 bases and J by 4 bases, with 16 bases between the two germline ends. CDR3 length: 15 amino acids. Germline V gene sequence: CDR1 LNHDA, CDR2 SQIVND (reference sequence). CDR3 amino acids: CASRLFSEAGNTIYF. The CDR3 DNA reads TGTGCCAGTAGATTGTTTTCGGAGGCCGGAAACACCATATATTTT.

The chain combines TRBV6-2 or TRBV6-3 with TRBJ2-5; D not certain. Germline CDR1 is MNHEY and CDR2 is SVGEGT. Trimming stripped 4 bases from V and 0 bases from J, with 9 bases between. The CDR3 extends over 14 amino acids. CDR3 coding DNA: TGTGCCAGCAGTTTACTCCGGTACCAAGAGACCCAGTACTTC. The encoded protein is CASSLLRYQETQYF.

The count of this clone is one. CDR3 region: CATSDPWRVGTGELFF. The CDR3 DNA reads TGTGCCACCAGTGACCCCTGGCGGGTAGGAACCGGGGAGCTGTTTTTT. The chain links TRBV24-1 to TRBJ2-2; maybe TRBD2 (5 bases). The CDR3 is 16 residues long. Germline V lookup: CDR1 KGHDR, CDR2 SFDVKD. The V end lost 4 bases, the J end lost 5 bases, and 16 bases lay between the germline ends.

This clone was seen only a few times. The chain is built from TRBV6-2 or TRBV6-3 and TRBJ2-1, with 15 positions matching TRBD2. Germline V gene sequence: CDR1 MNHEY, CDR2 SVGEGT. The J segment lost 7 bases and the V segment lost 2 bases, leaving 3 bases of the junction unmatched. The CDR3 loop spans 16 amino acids. The CDR3 region has the DNA TGTGCCAGCAGTTACGTCGGGACTAGCGGGAGGAATGAGCAGTTCTTC. It codes for CASSYVGTSGRNEQFF.